This T cell receptor beta chain came from a study of OX40 agonist ivuxolimab in advanced cancers. For the study in its entirety: Ivuxolimab was a fully human IgG2 agonistic monoclonal antibody targeting the costimulatory receptor OX40 (CD134). Intravenous ivuxolimab was administered to patients every 2 weeks at six dose levels: 0.01, 0.1, 0.3, 1.5, 3 and 10 mg/kg. Of the approximately 54 patients in dose escalation, 19 had hepatocellular carcinoma, some 15 had melanoma, 9 had renal cell carcinoma and 9 had head and neck cancer. In the dose-escalation cohort, roughly 80% of patients were male, and the mean age was roughly 60 years, with a range of roughly 20 to 80. Prior anti-PD-1, anti-PD-L1 or anti-CTLA-4 therapy was permitted, and about two fifths of dose-escalation patients had received checkpoint inhibitors. Partial responses occurred in three dose-escalation patients, of whom one had hepatocellular carcinoma and two had cutaneous melanoma. The point of sequencing TCRbeta in the periphery was to test whether ivuxolimab changed TCR sequence diversity and drove clonal T-cell expansion. The paper reports the monotherapy dose-escalation portion (N = 52 patients) of the phase I ivuxolimab trial. The study at large found these results: The antigen specificity of the clonally expanded peripheral T cells was not determined. After ivuxolimab, more expanded clones were found on average in CD8+ T cells than in CD4+ T cells. Partial responders in the 0.1-3.0 mg/kg groups had among the lowest normalized peripheral clonal expansion, especially among CD8+ T cells. Clonal expansion of both CD4+ and CD8+ blood T cells was observed from baseline to week 6 at doses 0.1 to 3.0 mg/kg. Low levels of normalized T-cell clonal expansion were also shown by some nonresponding patients.

Looking up the germline V gene (reference sequence) yields CDR1 SGHNT and CDR2 YYREEE. Its CDR3 holds 16 amino acids, cysteine through phenylalanine. The retained sequence is limited to the CDR3, 48 bases, with the frame set at the first base. Trimming at the junction amounts to 0 bases on V and 0 bases on J, and the germline ends lie 10 bases apart. Genomic DNA was isolated from the sorted cells so that the TCRbeta CDR3 region could be sequenced. TCRbeta CDR3 regions were sequenced using the immunoSEQ Assay. Entries here come from immuneACCESS through TCRdb and include only in-frame sequences with V and J called. Some clones fail to appear in such tables; in the studies checked, an unresolved V gene covers under half of the shortfall, and the cause of the remainder is unknown. This sample has tens of thousands of clones in its table, and roughly four fifths of those were observed once. The ten largest clones capture over 0.95% of the sample.

This clone has only a few counts. Its antigen is unknown. The input lacks base qualities; no much larger clone sits a single base away. Patients with autoimmune disease history or receiving systemic immunosuppression were excluded from the trial. Peripheral blood for TCR sequencing was collected from all dose cohorts at baseline, on cycle 4 day 1, and on cycle 7 day 1. The samples were drawn from a first-in-human, open-label, multicenter phase I dose-escalation trial of ivuxolimab. Adults with locally advanced or metastatic head and neck squamous cell, hepatocellular, melanoma or renal cell carcinoma were enrolled in the trial. Before TCR sequencing, CD4+ and CD8+ T cells were separately sorted from peripheral blood.

The receptor chain draws on TRBV5-4 and TRBJ1-3; the D gene cannot be named for sure. Sequencing used CD4+ or CD8+ T cells sorted from blood, obtained in a trial of the OX40 agonist ivuxolimab. The clonotype originates from an adult with an advanced solid tumor such as melanoma, head and neck, liver or kidney cancer. The CDR3 is CASSLAGRTSGNTIYF. The bases read TGTGCCAGCAGCTTGGCGGGGAGGACCTCTGGAAACACCATATATTTT.